This T cell receptor beta chain was sequenced in a study of T cell repertoires in cytomegalovirus infection. The CDR3 runs 14 residues. Per the germline V gene, CDR1 is SGHVS and CDR2 is FNYEAQ. V lost 0 bases to trimming and J lost 6 bases, with 11 bases between them. TCRdb itself ran the reads through MiXCR, one entry per CDR3 protein. The sample holds around 750,000 distinct CDR3 sequences, approximately 32% seen once. This clonotype was detected a few times. What it binds is not known. Overall study results and limits: The study found HLA-C-restricted CMV-specific TCR beta clonotypes dominating the ex vivo response.

This TCR was recovered from a human donor in good health (CMV status not recorded). Some clones in this sample may be carry-over from other donors' samples. The sample was cultured CD8+ T cells from PBMCs, taken from culture after CMV antigen stimulation. This chain connects TRBV7-6 to TRBJ1-1, with D perhaps TRBD1 (6 bases). DNA for the CDR3: TGTGCCAGCAGCTTAGCCGCGGGGGGCCCTGAAGCTTTCTTT. Translating gives CASSLAAGGPEAFF.